These 28 T cell receptor beta chains were all obtained from the same sample, sequenced in a study of radiotherapy plus CTLA-4 blockade in lung cancer. Using immunoSEQ multiplex PCR, the repertoire was profiled, and TCRdb retains in-frame clones only, with some absent. The sample carries about 38,000 clones, approximately 86% recorded once. The material was peripheral blood, obtained from a patient treated with radiotherapy plus ipilimumab. Receptors originate from a human donor with non-small cell lung cancer whose response to radiotherapy plus ipilimumab could not be evaluated.

J is TRBJ2-7 and V is TRBV10-2, with D possibly matching TRBD1 (5 bases). Between the trimmed V and J ends, which lost 6 bases and 6 bases, there was a span of 15 bases. This CDR3 spans 13 amino acids. The germline CDR1 and CDR2 sequences are WSHSY and SAAADI. The CDR3 spells CASRAPGAPEQYF. CDR3 coding DNA: TGCGCCAGCAGGGCTCCTGGGGCGCCCGAGCAGTACTTC.

The V call is TRBV9, the J call TRBJ2-1; D ambiguous. Trimming left V 0 bases short and J 0 bases short, with 7 bases between. This CDR3 comprises 15 residues. The germline V gene encodes CDR1 SGDLS and CDR2 YYNGEE. CDR3 protein: CASSVDGLSYNEQFF. The CDR3 DNA follows: TGTGCCAGCAGCGTAGATGGCCTCTCCTACAATGAGCAGTTCTTC.

The gene calls are TRBV5-8 and TRBJ2-1; the match to TRBD1 covers 8 bases. CDR1 and CDR2 from the germline V gene are SGHTS and YDEGEE. The J segment lost 5 bases and the V segment lost 6 bases, leaving 7 bases of the junction unmatched. This CDR3 has 14 amino acids. In DNA form, the CDR3 reads TGTGCCAGCACCTCTGGGGACAGGCACAATGAGCAGTTCTTC. Protein: CASTSGDRHNEQFF.

The rearrangement links TRBV18 to TRBJ2-6; the match to TRBD1 covers 8 bases. This CDR3 contains 16 residues. Germline V gene lookup returns CDR1 KGHSH and CDR2 LQKENI. With 4 bases clipped from V and 2 bases from J, the junction kept 4 bases outside the gene matches. The CDR3 loop is CASSQATGAGANVLTF. The CDR3 nucleotides are TGTGCCAGCTCACAAGCGACAGGGGCTGGGGCCAACGTCCTGACTTTC. Filled out from reference TRBV18 and TRBJ2-6, the complete variable domain reads NAGVMQNPRHLVRRRGQEARLRCSPMKGHSHVYWYRQLPEEGLKFMVYLQKENIIDESGMPKERFSAEFPKEGPSILRIQQVVRGDSAAYFCASSQATGAGANVLTFGAGSRLTVL.

The genes are TRBV27 and TRBJ2-3, with D uncertain. Germline V CDR1 and CDR2: MNHEY, SMNVEV (reference sequence). Trimming cost V 0 bases and J 12 bases, with 13 bases left between them. The CDR3 has 13 residues. CDR3 region: CASSLSTPHGQYF. The CDR3 DNA reads as TGTGCCAGCAGTTTATCGACTCCACACGGCCAGTATTTT.

The chain employs TRBV29-1 and TRBJ2-7; 9 nucleotides agree with TRBD2. CDR3 length: 16 residues. Germline V gene data show CDR1 as SQVTM and CDR2 as ANQGSEA. Unmatched junction bases numbered 15, after V lost 5 bases and J lost 4 bases. The DNA for the CDR3 is TGCAGCGTTAGCGGGGGGCCCCTCGGCACTCTTTACGAGCAGTACTTC. Encoded protein: CSVSGGPLGTLYEQYF.

This chain connects TRBV9 to TRBJ2-2; D may be TRBD2 (5 bases). The length of the CDR3 is 14 residues. Germline V gives CDR1 SGDLS, CDR2 YYNGEE. Deletions cut 2 bases from V and 6 bases from J, with 11 bases between. CDR3 bases: TGTGCCAGCAGCGTTAGGCTAGCAGCCGGGGAGCTGTTTTTT. Residues: CASSVRLAAGELFF.

CDR3 nucleotide sequence: TGTGCCAGCAGCATCGTTAGCTCCCGGGAGACCCAGTACTTC. Translated, it gives CASSIVSSRETQYF. The chain is built from TRBV7-8 and TRBJ2-5; no firm D call. There are 14 residues in the CDR3. Germline-derived CDR1 and CDR2 are SGHVS and FQNEAQ. Trimming took off 5 bases at V and 5 bases at J, with 15 bases between the two ends.

There are a few counts of this clone. The rearrangement links TRBV28 to TRBJ2-7; tentatively, D is TRBD2 (5 bases). Germline V CDR1 and CDR2: MDHEN, SYDVKM. The CDR3 spans 14 residues. Trimming removed 3 bases at V and 2 bases at J, with 11 bases between. In DNA, the CDR3 is TGTGCCAGCAGTTTCATGACGGGAACCTACGAGCAGTACTTC. This codes for CASSFMTGTYEQYF.

This chain uses TRBV15 with TRBJ2-1; TRBD2 might be the D (7 bases). CDR1 LNHNV and CDR2 YYDKDF come from the germline V gene (reference sequence). CDR3 length equals 15 residues. V lost 1 base, J lost 8 bases, and 15 bases lay in between. The CDR3 loop reads CATSRGGGLPDEQFF. The CDR3 DNA reads as TGTGCCACCAGCAGAGGCGGGGGCCTGCCCGATGAGCAGTTCTTC.

V is TRBV11-1 and J is TRBJ2-1; perhaps TRBD2 as D (6 bases). V was cut by 1 base and J by 1 base, with 8 bases left in between. CDR1 and CDR2 from the germline V gene are SGHAT and FQDESV (reference sequence). This CDR3 spans 15 amino acids. CDR3 bases: TGTGCCAGCAGCTTAGGGGGGGTTTCCTACAATGAGCAGTTCTTC. Amino acid sequence: CASSLGGVSYNEQFF.

In its sample, this clone was seen once. This chain joins TRBV21-1 and TRBJ2-7; TRBD2, the table's D call, lacks a check against the DNA. TRBV21-1 is deemed a pseudogene. This CDR3 is 16 amino acids long. CDR3 DNA: TGTGCCAGCAGACGGATCTTAGCTACACGTGTAGACGAGCAGTACTTC. It codes for CASRRILATRVDEQYF.

This chain connects TRBV5-1 to TRBJ2-2; 7 bases align to TRBD1. The junction had 13 bases not matched to a gene; V was cut back by 1 base and J by 7 bases. This CDR3 spans 17 amino acids. Germline V CDR1 and CDR2: SGHRS, YFSETQ. In DNA, the CDR3 is TGCGCCAGCAGCTTGCGGGTCCCGGACAGGTTCTTCGGGGAGCTGTTTTTT. Translation: CASSLRVPDRFFGELFF. Together with reference TRBV5-1 and TRBJ2-2, the CDR3 gives the full variable domain: KAGVTQTPRYLIKTRGQQVTLSCSPISGHRSVSWYQQTPGQGLQFLFEYFSETQRNKGNFPGRFSGRQFSNSRSEMNVSTLELGDSALYLCASSLRVPDRFFGELFFGEGSRLTVL.

The chain carries TRBV9 and TRBJ2-1, with D tentatively TRBD2 (6 bases). The CDR3 is made up of 16 amino acids. From germline, CDR1 is SGDLS and CDR2 YYNGEE. V was cut by 6 bases and J by 0 bases, with 16 bases left in between. The CDR3 coding sequence is TGTGCCAGCACCCCGACTGGGACTGGCTCCTACAATGAGCAGTTCTTC. This encodes CASTPTGTGSYNEQFF. The full variable domain, in which reference TRBV9 and TRBJ2-1 provide the parts outside the CDR3, is DSGVTQTPKHLITATGQRVTLRCSPRSGDLSVYWYQQSLDQGLQFLIQYYNGEERAKGNILERFSAQQFPDLHSELNLSSLELGDSALYFCASTPTGTGSYNEQFFGPGTRLTVL.

The sample holds a few counts of this clone. J is TRBJ2-7 and V is TRBV7-9, with D possibly matching TRBD1 (6 bases). Germline assignment: CDR1 SEHNR and CDR2 FQNEAQ (reference sequence). Trimming left V 3 bases short and J 7 bases short, with 16 bases between. The CDR3 totals 14 residues. CDR3 residues: CASSLGQGLMEQYF. CDR3 DNA sequence: TGTGCCAGCAGCTTGGGTCAGGGGCTCATGGAGCAGTACTTC.

V usage is TRBV11-2 and J usage is TRBJ2-7; D is uncertain. The CDR3 has 13 amino acids. CDR1 and CDR2 from the germline V gene are SGHAT and FQNNGV. V was pared by 3 bases and J by 6 bases, with 12 bases between. CDR3 in DNA: TGTGCCAGCAGCTTTACCCGGTCCGCCGAGCAGTACTTC. It translates to CASSFTRSAEQYF.

The V gene is TRBV10-2, the J gene TRBJ2-1, with TRBD2 identical over 8 bases. J was trimmed by 3 bases and V by 2 bases; bases with no gene match: 3. CDR1 WSHSY and CDR2 SAAADI come from the germline V gene. The CDR3 contains 15 residues. The chain's CDR3 is CASSESGRLYNEQFF. CDR3 nucleotide sequence: TGCGCCAGCAGTGAGAGCGGGAGACTCTACAATGAGCAGTTCTTC.

V usage is TRBV28 and J usage is TRBJ1-3; D unresolved. V was clipped by 4 bases and J by 5 bases, with 12 bases between them. The CDR3 is 14 residues long. CDR1 and CDR2 from the germline V gene are MDHEN and SYDVKM. The CDR3 bases are TGTGCCAGCAGTTCCTCAGGATCGCGAAACACCATATATTTT. It codes for CASSSSGSRNTIYF.

For this clone: One end of the junction does not line up with germline, which may come from a read error. The V gene is TRBV7-7, the J gene TRBJ2-3; D may be TRBD2 (7 bases). The V gene's germline CDR1 is SSHAT and CDR2 FNYEAQ (reference sequence). CDR3 length: 13 residues. In DNA form, the CDR3 reads TGTGCTAGCAGCTTAGCTGGGGGCTCGACTAGCTATTTT. It codes for CASSLAGGSTSYF.

The rearrangement joins TRBV6-5 to TRBJ1-1; 12 positions match TRBD1. CDR3 length: 16 amino acids. Trimming cost V 2 bases and J 4 bases; bases outside gene matches: 5. CDR1 is MNHEY, CDR2 SVGAGI, per germline. The CDR3 DNA sequence: TGTGCCAGCAGTTACGGGACAGGGGGCTTGGGCACTGAAGCTTTCTTT. This gives the protein CASSYGTGGLGTEAFF.

V gene TRBV10-3 combines with J gene TRBJ2-7, with TRBD2 matching 14 bases. With 6 bases clipped from V and 4 bases from J, the junction kept 5 bases outside the gene matches. From germline, CDR1 is ENHRY and CDR2 SYGVKD. This CDR3 comprises 15 residues. The CDR3 protein is CAISGGLAGAYEQYF. DNA for the CDR3: TGTGCCATCAGCGGGGGACTAGCGGGAGCTTACGAGCAGTACTTC.

The chain carries TRBV27 and TRBJ2-5, with a possible D match to TRBD1 (6 bases). The end of the DNA is better explained by TRBJ2-7, so the J call may be wrong. CDR3 length: 16 amino acids. Germline assignment: CDR1 MNHEY and CDR2 SMNVEV (reference sequence). The CDR3 DNA sequence: TGTGCCAGCAGAGAATTACCGGGACAATCCTCCTACGAGCAGTACTTC. Amino acids: CASRELPGQSSYEQYF.

The V call is TRBV14, the J call TRBJ1-2, with TRBD1 identical over 10 bases. V was clipped by 4 bases and J by 4 bases; unmatched bases: 0. Germline V gene sequence: CDR1 SGHDN, CDR2 FVKESK. The CDR3 sequence is 13 residues long. The CDR3 DNA reads TGTGCCAGCAGCCGGGACAGGGGCTATGGCTACACCTTC. Translation: CASSRDRGYGYTF. The variable domain in full, with the rest retrieved from reference TRBV14 and TRBJ1-2, is EAGVTQFPSHSVIEKGQTVTLRCDPISGHDNLYWYRRVMGKEIKFLLHFVKESKQDESGMPNNRFLAERTGGTYSTLKVQPAELEDSGVYFCASSRDRGYGYTFGSGTRLTVV.

The gene calls are TRBV7-9 and TRBJ2-7, with D hard to call. CDR3 length: 13 amino acids. CDR1 is SEHNR, CDR2 FQNEAQ, per germline (reference sequence). The V and J ends lost 5 bases and 5 bases respectively, with 13 bases between them. Written as DNA, the CDR3 is TGTGCCAGCAGCCGAGATAACCGTAACGAGCAGTACTTC. Protein sequence: CASSRDNRNEQYF.

This sequence joins TRBV29-1 and TRBJ2-1; 12 nucleotides match TRBD2. V trimming: 6 bases; J trimming: 10 bases; junction bases outside the gene matches: 7. The CDR3 loop spans 13 amino acids. Germline values: CDR1 SQVTM, CDR2 ANQGSEA. The CDR3 DNA follows: TGCAGCGTCCTCCCTAGCGGGGGGGGCGAGCAGTTCTTC. Translating gives CSVLPSGGGEQFF.

This clone was seen only once. The V call is TRBV14, the J call TRBJ2-2; D uncertain. Trimming left V 1 base short and J 6 bases short, with 6 bases between. The CDR3 sequence is 13 residues long. Germline assignment: CDR1 SGHDN and CDR2 FVKESK. CDR3 sequence (DNA): TGTGCCAGCAGCCAAGCAGTGGCCGGGGAGCTGTTTTTT. Translation gives CASSQAVAGELFF.

This chain uses TRBV4-3 with TRBJ2-1, with TRBD2 matching 11 bases. The trim removed 0 bases at V and 12 bases at J, leaving 13 bases unmatched. Germline CDR1 LGHNA, CDR2 YSLEER. CDR3 length: 17 amino acids. CDR3 loop: CASSQEHQASGGNTQFF. DNA of the CDR3: TGCGCCAGCAGCCAAGAACATCAGGCTAGCGGGGGGAATACGCAGTTCTTC.

The CDR3 spells CASSLDTSGGSSYNEQFF. The CDR3 coding sequence is TGTGCCAGCAGCTTAGATACTAGCGGGGGGTCGTCCTACAATGAGCAGTTCTTC. The genes are TRBV11-2 and TRBJ2-1, with 12 nucleotides matching TRBD2. The V gene end was trimmed by 0 bases and the J gene end by 1 base; junction bases not matched to a gene: 4. CDR1 is SGHAT and CDR2 is FQNNGV in the germline V gene. This CDR3 has 18 residues.